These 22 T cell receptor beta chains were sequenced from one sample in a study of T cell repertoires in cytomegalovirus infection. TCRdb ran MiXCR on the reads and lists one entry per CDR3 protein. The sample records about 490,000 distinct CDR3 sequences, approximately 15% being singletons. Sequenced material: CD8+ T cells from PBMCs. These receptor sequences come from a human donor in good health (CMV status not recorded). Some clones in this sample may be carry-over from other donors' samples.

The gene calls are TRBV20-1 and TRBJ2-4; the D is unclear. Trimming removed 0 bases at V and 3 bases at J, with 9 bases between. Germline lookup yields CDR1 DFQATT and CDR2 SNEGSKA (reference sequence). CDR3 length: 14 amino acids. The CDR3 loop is CSARDWKGKNIQYF. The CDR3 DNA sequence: TGCAGTGCTAGAGATTGGAAGGGCAAAAACATTCAGTACTTC.

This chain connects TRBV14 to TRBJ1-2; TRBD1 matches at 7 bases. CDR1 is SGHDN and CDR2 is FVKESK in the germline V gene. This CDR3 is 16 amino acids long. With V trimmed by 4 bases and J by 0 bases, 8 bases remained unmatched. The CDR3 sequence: CASSLLNRGSNYGYTF. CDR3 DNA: TGTGCCAGCAGCCTACTTAACAGGGGCTCTAACTATGGCTACACCTTC.

CDR3 nucleotide sequence: TGTGCCAGCAGCCCTACAGGGGTCGGCTACACCTTC. This codes for CASSPTGVGYTF. The rearrangement links TRBV5-4 to TRBJ1-2; TRBD1 aligns across 7 bases. V gave up 4 bases and J gave up 8 bases; unmatched junction bases: 5. CDR3 size: 12 residues. From germline, CDR1 is SGHNT and CDR2 YYREEE (reference sequence).

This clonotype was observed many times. DNA of the CDR3: TGTGCCAGCTGGGGCAGGCTATATAGCAATCAGCCCCAGCATTTT. Protein sequence: CASWGRLYSNQPQHF. V is TRBV28 and J is TRBJ1-5; a possible D gene is TRBD1 (5 bases). Germline CDR1 MDHEN, CDR2 SYDVKM. V was cut by 8 bases and J by 0 bases, with 14 bases left in between. CDR3 length equals 15 residues.

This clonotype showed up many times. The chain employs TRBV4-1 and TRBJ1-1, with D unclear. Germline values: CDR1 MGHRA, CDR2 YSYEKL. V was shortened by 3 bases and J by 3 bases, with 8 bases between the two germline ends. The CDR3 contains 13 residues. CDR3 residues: CASSQVFDTEAFF. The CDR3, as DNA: TGCGCCAGCAGCCAGGTCTTTGACACTGAAGCTTTCTTT.

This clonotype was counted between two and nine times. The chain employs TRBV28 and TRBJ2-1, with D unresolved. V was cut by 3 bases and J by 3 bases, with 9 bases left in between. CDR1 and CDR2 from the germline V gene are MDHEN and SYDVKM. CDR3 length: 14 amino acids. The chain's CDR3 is CASSFGQVYNEQFF. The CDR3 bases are TGTGCCAGCAGTTTTGGCCAGGTCTACAATGAGCAGTTCTTC.

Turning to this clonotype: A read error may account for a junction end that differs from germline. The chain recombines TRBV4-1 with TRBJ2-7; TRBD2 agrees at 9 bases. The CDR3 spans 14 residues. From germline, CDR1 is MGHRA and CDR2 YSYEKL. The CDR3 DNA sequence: TGTGCCAGCAGCCAGGGACTAGCCCACTACGAGCAGTACTTC. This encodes CASSQGLAHYEQYF.

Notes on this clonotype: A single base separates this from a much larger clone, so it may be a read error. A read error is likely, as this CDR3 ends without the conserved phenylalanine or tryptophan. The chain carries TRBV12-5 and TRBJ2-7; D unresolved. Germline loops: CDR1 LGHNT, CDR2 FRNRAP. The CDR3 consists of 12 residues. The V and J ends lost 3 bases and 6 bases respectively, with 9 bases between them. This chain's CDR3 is CASGFLGREQYL. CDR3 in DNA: TGTGCTAGTGGTTTCTTAGGGCGCGAGCAGTACTTA.

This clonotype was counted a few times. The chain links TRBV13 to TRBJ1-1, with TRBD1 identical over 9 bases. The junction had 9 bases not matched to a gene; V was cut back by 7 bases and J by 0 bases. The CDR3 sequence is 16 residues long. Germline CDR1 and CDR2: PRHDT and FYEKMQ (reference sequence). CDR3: CASTPPGTGLNTEAFF. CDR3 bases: TGTGCCAGCACCCCGCCGGGGACAGGGCTGAACACTGAAGCTTTCTTT. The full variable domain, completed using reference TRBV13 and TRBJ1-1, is AAGVIQSPRHLIKEKRETATLKCYPIPRHDTVYWYQQGPGQDPQFLISFYEKMQSDKGSIPDRFSAQQFSDYHSELNMSSLELGDSALYFCASTPPGTGLNTEAFFGQGTRLTVV.

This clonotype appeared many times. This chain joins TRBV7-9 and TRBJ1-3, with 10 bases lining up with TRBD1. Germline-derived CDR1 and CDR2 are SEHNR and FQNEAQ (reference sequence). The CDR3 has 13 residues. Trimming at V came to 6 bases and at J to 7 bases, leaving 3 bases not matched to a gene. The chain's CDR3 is CASRGQGRNTIYF. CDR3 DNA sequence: TGTGCCAGCAGGGGACAGGGGCGGAACACCATATATTTT.

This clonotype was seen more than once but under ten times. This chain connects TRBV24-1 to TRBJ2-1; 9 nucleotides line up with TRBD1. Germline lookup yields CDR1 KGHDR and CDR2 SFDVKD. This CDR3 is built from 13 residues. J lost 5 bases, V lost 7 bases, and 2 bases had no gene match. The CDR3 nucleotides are TGTGCCACCAGGGACAGGGGTGACAATGAGCAGTTCTTC. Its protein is CATRDRGDNEQFF.

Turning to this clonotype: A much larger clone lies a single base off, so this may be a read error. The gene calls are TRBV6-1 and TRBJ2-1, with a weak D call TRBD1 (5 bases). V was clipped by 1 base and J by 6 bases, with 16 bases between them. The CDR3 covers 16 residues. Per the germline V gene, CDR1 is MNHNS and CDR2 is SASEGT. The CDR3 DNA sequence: TGTGCCAGCAGTGAAGTTACTCACCGACAGACCAATGAGCAGTTCTTC. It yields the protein CASSEVTHRQTNEQFF.

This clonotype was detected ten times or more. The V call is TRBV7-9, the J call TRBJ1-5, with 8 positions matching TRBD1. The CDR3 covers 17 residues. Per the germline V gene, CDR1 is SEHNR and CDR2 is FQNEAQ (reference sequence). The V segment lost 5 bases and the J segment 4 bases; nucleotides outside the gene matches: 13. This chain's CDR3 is CASSVGGTGVGNQPQHF. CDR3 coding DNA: TGTGCCAGCAGCGTAGGGGGGACAGGTGTCGGGAATCAGCCCCAGCATTTT.

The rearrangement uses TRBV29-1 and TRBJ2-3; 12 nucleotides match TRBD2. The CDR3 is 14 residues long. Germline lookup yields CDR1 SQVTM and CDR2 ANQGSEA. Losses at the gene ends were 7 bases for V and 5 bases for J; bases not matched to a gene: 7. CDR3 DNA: TGCAGCGCGCTAGCGGGAGGGCCTGGAGATACGCAGTATTTT. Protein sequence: CSALAGGPGDTQYF.

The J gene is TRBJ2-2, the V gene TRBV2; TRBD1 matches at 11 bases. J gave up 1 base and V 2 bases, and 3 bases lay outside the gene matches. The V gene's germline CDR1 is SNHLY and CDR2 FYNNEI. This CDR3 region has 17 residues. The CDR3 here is CASSEPGQGVNTGELFF. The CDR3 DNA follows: TGTGCCAGCAGTGAACCGGGACAGGGGGTGAACACCGGGGAGCTGTTTTTT.

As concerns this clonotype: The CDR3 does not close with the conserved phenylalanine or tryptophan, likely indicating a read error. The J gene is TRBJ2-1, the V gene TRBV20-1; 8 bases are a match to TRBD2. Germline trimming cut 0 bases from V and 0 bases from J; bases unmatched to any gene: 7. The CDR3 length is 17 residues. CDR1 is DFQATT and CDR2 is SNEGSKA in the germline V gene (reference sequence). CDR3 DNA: TGCAGTGCTAGAGATTTGGCGGGGGGCGCCTCCTACAATGAGCAGTTCTTA. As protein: CSARDLAGGASYNEQFL.

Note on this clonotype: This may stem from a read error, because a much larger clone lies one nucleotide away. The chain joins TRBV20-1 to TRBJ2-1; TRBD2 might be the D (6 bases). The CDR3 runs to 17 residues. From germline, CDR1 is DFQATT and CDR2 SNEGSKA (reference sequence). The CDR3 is CSARDLAKRASYNEQLF. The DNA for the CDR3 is TGCAGTGCTAGAGATCTGGCGAAGCGGGCCTCCTACAATGAGCAGTTATTC.

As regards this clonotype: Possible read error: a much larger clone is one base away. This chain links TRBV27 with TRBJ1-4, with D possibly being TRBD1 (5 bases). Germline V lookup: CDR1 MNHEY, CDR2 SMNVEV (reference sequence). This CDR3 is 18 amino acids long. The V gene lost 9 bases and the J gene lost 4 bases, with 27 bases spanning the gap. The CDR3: CARAQQVGKFANNEKLFF. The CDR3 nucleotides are TGTGCCAGAGCTCAACAGGTTGGAAAATTTGCAAATAATGAAAAACTGTTTTTT.

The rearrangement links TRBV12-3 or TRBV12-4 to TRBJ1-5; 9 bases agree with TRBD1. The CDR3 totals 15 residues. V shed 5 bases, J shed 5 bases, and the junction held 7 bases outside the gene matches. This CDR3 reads CASSRTGTGHQPQHF. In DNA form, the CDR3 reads TGTGCCAGCAGTCGTACCGGGACAGGGCATCAGCCCCAGCATTTT.

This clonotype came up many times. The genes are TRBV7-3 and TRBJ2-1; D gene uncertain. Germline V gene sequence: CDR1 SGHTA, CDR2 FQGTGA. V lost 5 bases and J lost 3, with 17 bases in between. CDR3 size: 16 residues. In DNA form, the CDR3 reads TGTGCCAGCAGCCTGGCCGGGCAGCCAGGCTACAATGAGCAGTTCTTC. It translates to CASSLAGQPGYNEQFF.

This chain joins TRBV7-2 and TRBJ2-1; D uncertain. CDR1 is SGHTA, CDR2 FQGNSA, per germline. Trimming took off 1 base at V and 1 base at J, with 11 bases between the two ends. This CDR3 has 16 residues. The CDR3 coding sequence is TGTGCCAGCAGCTTAGTCAGCAAGAGATCCTACAATGAGCAGTTCTTC. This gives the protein CASSLVSKRSYNEQFF.

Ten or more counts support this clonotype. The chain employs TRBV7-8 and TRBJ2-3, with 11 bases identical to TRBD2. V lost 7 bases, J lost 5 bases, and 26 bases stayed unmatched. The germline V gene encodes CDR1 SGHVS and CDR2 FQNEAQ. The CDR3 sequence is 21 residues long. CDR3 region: CASTPRGRLAGGVGHEDTQYF. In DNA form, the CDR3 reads TGTGCCAGCACCCCCCGAGGGAGGCTAGCGGGAGGAGTCGGGCATGAAGATACGCAGTATTTT.